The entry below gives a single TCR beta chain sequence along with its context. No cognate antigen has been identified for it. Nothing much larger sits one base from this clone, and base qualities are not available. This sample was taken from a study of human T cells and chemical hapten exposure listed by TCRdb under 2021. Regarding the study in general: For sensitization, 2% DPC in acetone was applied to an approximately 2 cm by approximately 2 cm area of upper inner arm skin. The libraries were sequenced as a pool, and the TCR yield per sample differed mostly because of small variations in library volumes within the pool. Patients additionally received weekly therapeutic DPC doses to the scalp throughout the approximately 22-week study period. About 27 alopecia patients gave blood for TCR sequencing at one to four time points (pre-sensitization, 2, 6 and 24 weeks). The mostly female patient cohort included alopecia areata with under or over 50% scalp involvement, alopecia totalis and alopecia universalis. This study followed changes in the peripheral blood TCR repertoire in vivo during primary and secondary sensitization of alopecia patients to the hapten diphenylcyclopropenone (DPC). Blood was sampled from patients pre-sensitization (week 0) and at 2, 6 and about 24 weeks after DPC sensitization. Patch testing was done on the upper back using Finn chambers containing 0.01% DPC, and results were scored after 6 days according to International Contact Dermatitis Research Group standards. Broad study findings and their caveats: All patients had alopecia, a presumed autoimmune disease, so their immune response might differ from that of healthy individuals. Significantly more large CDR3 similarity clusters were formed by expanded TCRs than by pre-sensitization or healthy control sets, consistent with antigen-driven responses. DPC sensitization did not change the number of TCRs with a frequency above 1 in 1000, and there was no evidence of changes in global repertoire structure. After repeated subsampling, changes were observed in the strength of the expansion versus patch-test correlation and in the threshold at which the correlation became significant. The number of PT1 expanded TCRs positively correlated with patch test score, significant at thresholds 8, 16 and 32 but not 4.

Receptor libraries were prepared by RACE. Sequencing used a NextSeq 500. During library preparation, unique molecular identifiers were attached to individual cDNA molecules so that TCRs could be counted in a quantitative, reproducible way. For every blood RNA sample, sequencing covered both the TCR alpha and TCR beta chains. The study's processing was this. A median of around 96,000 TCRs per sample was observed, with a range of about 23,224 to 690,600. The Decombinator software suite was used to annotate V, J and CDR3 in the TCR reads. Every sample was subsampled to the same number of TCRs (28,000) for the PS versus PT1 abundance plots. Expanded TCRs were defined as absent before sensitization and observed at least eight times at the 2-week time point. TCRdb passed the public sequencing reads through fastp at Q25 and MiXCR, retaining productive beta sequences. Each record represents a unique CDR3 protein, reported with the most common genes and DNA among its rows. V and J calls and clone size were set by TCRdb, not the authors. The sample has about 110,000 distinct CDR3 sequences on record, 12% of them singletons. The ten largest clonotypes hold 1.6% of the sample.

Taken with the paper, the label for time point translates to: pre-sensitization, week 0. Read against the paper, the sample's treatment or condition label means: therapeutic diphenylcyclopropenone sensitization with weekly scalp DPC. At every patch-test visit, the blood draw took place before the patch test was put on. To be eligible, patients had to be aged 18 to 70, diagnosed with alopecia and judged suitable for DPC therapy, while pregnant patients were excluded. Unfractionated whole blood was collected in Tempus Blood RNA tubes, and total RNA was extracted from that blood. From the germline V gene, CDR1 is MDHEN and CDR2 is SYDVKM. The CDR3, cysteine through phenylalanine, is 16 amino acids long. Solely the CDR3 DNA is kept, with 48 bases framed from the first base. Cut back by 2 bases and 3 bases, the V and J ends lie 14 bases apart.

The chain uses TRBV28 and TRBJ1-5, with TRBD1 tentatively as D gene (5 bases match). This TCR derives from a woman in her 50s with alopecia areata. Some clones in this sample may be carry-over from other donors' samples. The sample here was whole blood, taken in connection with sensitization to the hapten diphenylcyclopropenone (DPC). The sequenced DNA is TGTGCCAGCAGTTTAGCCCCGGGGACCCCCAATCAGCCCCAGCATTTT. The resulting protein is CASSLAPGTPNQPQHF.